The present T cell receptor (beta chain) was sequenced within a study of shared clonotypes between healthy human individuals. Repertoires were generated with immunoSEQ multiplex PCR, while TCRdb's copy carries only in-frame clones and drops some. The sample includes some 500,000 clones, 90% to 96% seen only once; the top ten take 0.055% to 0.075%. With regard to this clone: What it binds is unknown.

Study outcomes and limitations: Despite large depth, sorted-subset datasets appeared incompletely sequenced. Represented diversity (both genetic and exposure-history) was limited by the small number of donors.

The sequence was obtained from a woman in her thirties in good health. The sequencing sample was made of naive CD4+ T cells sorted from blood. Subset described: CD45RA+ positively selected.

CDR3 in amino acids: CASSYSETGNTEAFF. The CDR3 DNA follows: TGTGCCAGCAGTTACTCCGAGACAGGGAACACTGAAGCTTTCTTT. The chain has TRBV6-5 and TRBJ1-1; a possible D gene is TRBD1 (6 bases). The CDR3 totals 15 residues. V gave up 0 bases and J gave up 1 base, with 9 bases separating them. Germline V gene lookup returns CDR1 MNHEY and CDR2 SVGAGI.